This record concerns one T cell receptor (beta chain) sequence. Assay: immunoSEQ multiplex PCR; the TCRdb copy retains only in-frame clones and omits some. This table holds tens of thousands of clones, under 90% found once. These data originate in a study of T cell changes during pregnancy in multiple sclerosis. The CDR3 has 15 amino acids. Losses at the gene ends were 1 base for V and 9 bases for J; bases not matched to a gene: 9. CDR1 and CDR2 from the germline V gene are SEHNR and FQNEAQ (reference sequence). This chain joins TRBV7-9 and TRBJ2-1; the match to TRBD2 covers 7 bases. The origin of this receptor is a female donor in good health, enrolled as a control in a pregnancy study. The source material was peripheral blood, sampled in the second trimester of pregnancy. This CDR3 reads CASSLVISGSGEQFF. The DNA for the CDR3 is TGTGCCAGCAGCTTAGTGATTAGCGGGTCAGGTGAGCAGTTCTTC.